Listed below are T cell receptor beta chains from one sample, sequenced in a study of OX40 agonist ivuxolimab in advanced cancers. Clones were read by immunoSEQ multiplex PCR, and TCRdb kept only the in-frame ones, dropping some. The sample has approximately 99,000 clones, 80% to 90% seen once. Sequences were derived from CD4+ or CD8+ T cells sorted from blood, sampled in a trial of the OX40 agonist ivuxolimab. The receptor set was obtained from an adult with an advanced solid tumor such as melanoma, head and neck, liver or kidney cancer. The CDR3 runs from the conserved cysteine through the conserved F or W. The order of the fields is clone size, CDR3 length, V gene, D gene, J gene, CDR3 protein, CDR3 DNA. The D gene is left open where the match is weak. Clone size appears in some rows only: once, few, many, or a class for an expanded clone.

.	13	TRBV6-6	.	TRBJ2-7	CASNPGRYNEQYF	TGTGCCAGCAATCCAGGGCGTTACAACGAGCAGTACTTC
.	10	TRBV29-1	.	TRBJ1-1	CSVLRTEAFF	TGCAGCGTTTTGAGGACTGAAGCTTTCTTT
.	12	TRBV30	.	TRBJ2-3	CAWSVQQDTQYF	TGTGCCTGGAGTGTACAGCAAGATACGCAGTATTTT
.	15	TRBV5-1	.	TRBJ2-2	CASSSGGPDTGELFF	TGCGCCAGCAGCTCCGGAGGGCCGGACACCGGGGAGCTGTTTTTT
.	15	TRBV7-9	TRBD2	TRBJ2-2	CASSLSGGFTGELFF	TGTGCCAGCAGCCTTAGCGGGGGGTTCACCGGGGAGCTGTTTTTT
.	13	TRBV5-1	.	TRBJ1-3	CASSRESGNTIYF	TGCGCCAGCAGCAGGGAATCCGGAAACACCATATATTTT
.	14	TRBV5-8	.	TRBJ2-2	CASTPRQNTGELFF	TGTGCCAGCACACCGAGACAGAACACCGGGGAGCTGTTTTTT
few	16	TRBV11-3	.	TRBJ1-6	CASSLYGRDRDSPLHF	TGTGCCAGCAGCTTATATGGCAGGGATCGGGATTCACCCCTCCACTTT
once	14	TRBV19	.	TRBJ1-5	CASLSTARNQPQHF	TGTGCCAGTCTGTCGACAGCGCGGAATCAGCCCCAGCATTTT
.	15	TRBV4-3	.	TRBJ2-7	CASSQSNTGLTEQYF	TGCGCCAGCAGCCAATCCAATACAGGGTTGACCGAGCAGTACTTC
.	17	TRBV4-1	TRBD1	TRBJ2-4	CASSQGVQGVAKNIQYF	TGCGCCAGCAGCCAAGGGGTCCAGGGGGTAGCCAAAAACATTCAGTACTTC
.	15	TRBV6-4	.	TRBJ1-3	CASSDRDFSGNTIYF	TGTGCCAGCAGTGACCGGGACTTCTCTGGAAACACCATATATTTT
.	11	TRBV5-1	.	TRBJ2-5	CASSLRETQYF	TGCGCCAGCAGCTTGAGAGAGACCCAGTACTTC
.	14	TRBV27	.	TRBJ2-1	CASSFAGRYNEQFF	TGTGCCAGCAGTTTCGCGGGGCGCTACAATGAGCAGTTCTTC
many	10	TRBV30	.	TRBJ2-7	CAFEVGVLYF	TGTGCCTTCGAGGTAGGGGTTCTGTACTTC
.	16	TRBV4-3	.	TRBJ1-5	CASSQGRGPSNQPQHF	TGCGCCAGCAGCCAAGGCCGGGGACCTAGCAATCAGCCCCAGCATTTT
.	15	TRBV11-3	.	TRBJ1-4	CASSSSGLANEKLFF	TGTGCCAGCAGCTCCTCAGGGCTCGCTAATGAAAAACTGTTTTTT
.	14	TRBV6-6	.	TRBJ1-1	CASSLTGDGTEAFF	TGTGCCAGCAGCCTGACAGGTGATGGAACTGAAGCTTTCTTT
.	14	TRBV18	.	TRBJ2-5	CASTWGELHETQYF	TGTGCCAGCACATGGGGTGAGCTCCATGAGACCCAGTACTTC
.	14	TRBV19	.	TRBJ2-1	CASTRDSLYNEQFF	TGTGCCAGTACCAGGGACTCCTTATACAATGAGCAGTTCTTC
.	16	TRBV7-3	.	TRBJ2-4	CAPNSGQRKAKNIQYF	TGTGCCCCGAATTCGGGGCAGCGAAAAGCCAAAAACATTCAGTACTTC
.	15	TRBV19	TRBD2	TRBJ2-3	CASSIGLADWDTQYF	TGTGCCAGTAGTATAGGACTAGCGGACTGGGATACGCAGTATTTT
.	18	TRBV4-1	TRBD1	TRBJ1-2	CASSQEPGETGGGYGYTF	TGCGCCAGCAGCCAAGAACCGGGGGAAACAGGGGGCGGCTATGGCTACACCTTC
.	17	TRBV5-6	TRBD2	TRBJ2-3	CASSIRTSGTSTDTQYF	TGTGCCAGCAGCATACGGACTAGCGGGACTAGCACAGATACGCAGTATTTT
.	13	TRBV11-3	.	TRBJ1-1	CASSLTGNTEAFF	TGTGCCAGCAGCCTGACAGGGAACACTGAAGCTTTCTTT
.	12	TRBV7-3	.	TRBJ2-2	CASSSLTGELFF	TGTGCCAGCAGCTCCCTTACCGGGGAGCTGTTTTTT
.	15	TRBV12-5	.	TRBJ2-7	CASGLPPGPQDEQYF	TGTGCTAGTGGTTTGCCTCCGGGTCCCCAAGACGAGCAGTACTTC
.	15	TRBV19	TRBD1	TRBJ1-1	CASSMGTGTVHEAFF	TGTGCCAGTAGTATGGGGACCGGGACAGTCCATGAAGCTTTCTTT
.	15	TRBV7-9	TRBD1	TRBJ1-1	CASSSRQGSGTEAFF	TGTGCCAGCAGTTCCCGACAGGGCTCCGGCACTGAAGCTTTCTTT
.	15	TRBV10-3	TRBD2	TRBJ2-7	CAIRPGTSQSYEQYF	TGTGCCATCAGGCCCGGGACTAGCCAATCCTACGAGCAGTACTTC
.	13	TRBV18	.	TRBJ1-5	CASSLSSNQPQHF	TGTGCCAGCTCATTGTCTAGCAATCAGCCCCAGCATTTT
.	15	TRBV27	TRBD2	TRBJ2-1	CASSLSRRGDAEQFF	TGTGCCAGCAGTTTATCGCGGCGGGGGGACGCAGAGCAGTTCTTC
.	15	TRBV9	.	TRBJ2-3	CASRKQGRGSDTQYF	TGTGCCAGCAGAAAACAGGGGAGGGGTTCAGATACGCAGTATTTT
.	18	TRBV18	TRBD1	TRBJ2-5	CASSPPDRGVRGRETQYF	TGTGCCAGCTCACCACCGGACAGGGGCGTACGCGGGCGAGAGACCCAGTACTTC
.	12	TRBV7-9	.	TRBJ2-7	CASSSPSYEQYF	TGTGCCAGCAGCTCCCCGTCCTACGAGCAGTACTTC
once	15	TRBV7-2	.	TRBJ1-1	CASSLARQGRTEAFF	TGTGCCAGCAGCTTAGCGCGTCAGGGAAGGACTGAAGCTTTCTTT
.	12	TRBV6-6	.	TRBJ1-2	CASRTGSYGYTF	TGTGCCAGCAGAACAGGAAGTTATGGCTACACCTTC
.	16	TRBV5-1	.	TRBJ2-1	CASSLGGSPSGNEQFF	TGCGCCAGCAGCTTGGGGGGGTCTCCTTCGGGCAATGAGCAGTTCTTC
.	15	TRBV4-1	.	TRBJ2-2	CATTPGGLNTGELFF	TGCGCCACTACCCCCGGGGGGCTTAACACCGGGGAGCTGTTTTTT
.	12	TRBV6-5	.	TRBJ1-2	CASSYGPGDGTF	TGTGCCAGCAGTTACGGGCCAGGGGATGGCACCTTC
once	17	TRBV5-4	TRBD1	TRBJ2-7	CASSLAGQGPRSYEQYF	TGTGCCAGCAGCTTGGCTGGACAGGGGCCCAGGTCCTACGAGCAGTACTTC
.	15	TRBV9	TRBD1	TRBJ1-5	CASSVGAGGRQPQHF	TGTGCCAGCAGCGTAGGGGCAGGGGGACGTCAGCCCCAGCATTTT
once	14	TRBV19	TRBD1	TRBJ1-5	CASSTLDRAGAQHF	TGTGCCAGTAGTACCCTGGACAGGGCGGGCGCCCAGCATTTT
.	14	TRBV10-1	.	TRBJ1-1	CASKPGGVNTEAFF	TGCGCCAGCAAACCGGGTGGAGTGAACACTGAAGCTTTCTTT
.	14	TRBV6-1	TRBD1	TRBJ1-2	CASSPGTAHYGYTF	TGTGCCAGCAGTCCCGGGACAGCTCACTATGGCTACACCTTC
.	17	TRBV5-1	TRBD1	TRBJ2-2	CASSRLTGGVNTGELFF	TGCGCCAGCAGCCGACTTACAGGGGGCGTGAACACCGGGGAGCTGTTTTTT
.	14	TRBV7-9	TRBD2	TRBJ2-1	CASSLRAGDNEQFF	TGTGCCAGCAGCCTGAGAGCGGGAGACAATGAGCAGTTCTTC
.	18	TRBV19	TRBD1	TRBJ1-1	CASSKRPGGADLNTEAFF	TGTGCCAGTAGTAAGCGACCAGGGGGCGCGGACCTTAACACTGAAGCTTTCTTT
.	14	TRBV29-1	.	TRBJ1-3	CSVDMGGSGNTIYF	TGCAGCGTGGACATGGGGGGCTCTGGAAACACCATATATTTT
.	12	TRBV7-9	.	TRBJ2-1	CASSLAGHEQFF	TGTGCCAGCAGCTTAGCGGGGCATGAGCAGTTCTTC
.	16	TRBV11-2	.	TRBJ2-5	CASSAYPGLPDGTQYF	TGTGCCAGCAGCGCCTACCCGGGACTGCCAGACGGGACCCAGTACTTC